Below are 19 T cell receptor beta chains sequenced from a single sample in a study of CD8+ T cells in alopecia areata. RNA was isolated and reverse transcribed to cDNA, the sequencing template. Assay: immunoSEQ multiplex PCR; the TCRdb copy retains only in-frame clones and omits some. The sample has approximately 210,000 clones; around three fifths are singletons. Treatment of the sample: oral pan-JAK inhibitor, 5-10 mg twice daily. Sample: CD4+ T cells sorted from blood, taken at week 24, from a patient treated with tofacitinib. The receptors originated from a human donor with alopecia areata.

The chain couples TRBV11-2 to TRBJ2-2, with TRBD2 as a possible D gene (5 bases). The CDR3 length is 16 residues. The V and J ends lost 0 bases and 3 bases respectively, with 11 bases between them. The V gene's germline CDR1 is SGHAT and CDR2 FQNNGV. The CDR3 here is CASSLEPSRDTGELFF. CDR3 coding DNA: TGTGCCAGCAGCTTAGAACCCTCGAGGGACACCGGGGAGCTGTTTTTT.

The sample holds a few counts of this clone. The rearrangement links TRBV29-1 to TRBJ1-5; 7 nucleotides align to TRBD1. This CDR3 region has 13 residues. The ends lost 6 bases at V and 9 bases at J; junction bases unmatched: 11. Germline values: CDR1 SQVTM, CDR2 ANQGSEA. For the CDR3, the DNA is TGCAGCGTCGCGGAGGGACAGCCAGGGCCCCAGCATTTT. Translated, it gives CSVAEGQPGPQHF.

The chain couples TRBV11-2 to TRBJ2-1; TRBD2 aligns across 16 bases. V shed 5 bases, J shed 4 bases, and the junction held 5 bases outside the gene matches. The CDR3 has 17 residues. The germline V gene encodes CDR1 SGHAT and CDR2 FQNNGV. The CDR3 DNA sequence: TGTGCCAGCAGCATAGGGACTAGCGGGGGGGCATACAATGAGCAGTTCTTC. Translated: CASSIGTSGGAYNEQFF.

This clone was counted between two and nine times. The chain uses TRBV5-1 and TRBJ2-3; 9 bases align to TRBD2. V gave up 0 bases and J gave up 0 bases; unmatched junction bases: 2. This CDR3 has 16 residues. The germline CDR1 and CDR2 sequences are SGHRS and YFSETQ. Written as DNA, the CDR3 is TGCGCCAGCAGCTTGGGACTAGCGGTTAGCACAGATACGCAGTATTTT. The encoded protein is CASSLGLAVSTDTQYF.

This clone was recorded a few times. The V call is TRBV4-1, the J call TRBJ2-7; perhaps TRBD2 as D (5 bases). Looked up from germline, CDR1 is MGHRA and CDR2 is YSYEKL. The CDR3 loop spans 12 amino acids. Between the trimmed V and J ends, which lost 4 bases and 7 bases, there was a span of 11 bases. The CDR3 sequence: CASSLLTGEQYF. The CDR3 region has the DNA TGCGCCAGCAGCCTACTAACGGGGGAGCAGTACTTC.

The chain links TRBV30 to TRBJ1-1, with D possibly TRBD1 on 6 matching bases. The CDR3 runs 13 residues. CDR1 and CDR2 (germline): GTSNPN, SVGIG (reference sequence). V dropped 5 bases and J dropped 5 bases, with 15 bases sitting between them. CDR3 sequence reads: CAWHRVPGTEAFF. As DNA, the CDR3 is TGTGCCTGGCACAGGGTTCCGGGGACTGAAGCTTTCTTT.

This clone occurred a few times. V is TRBV7-9 and J is TRBJ1-2, with TRBD1 matching 7 bases. This CDR3 spans 12 amino acids. The germline V gene encodes CDR1 SEHNR and CDR2 FQNEAQ (reference sequence). The junction had 3 bases not matched to a gene; V was cut back by 5 bases and J by 6 bases. The CDR3 DNA sequence: TGTGCCAGCAGCGGGGACAGAAATGGCTACACCTTC. Residues: CASSGDRNGYTF.

The chain combines TRBV14 with TRBJ1-2; 9 bases fit TRBD1. The CDR3 has 15 residues. The V gene end was trimmed by 0 bases and the J gene end by 4 bases; junction bases not matched to a gene: 3. Germline assignment: CDR1 SGHDN and CDR2 FVKESK. This CDR3 reads CASSQDWGQGYGYTF. In nucleotides, the CDR3 is TGTGCCAGCAGCCAAGACTGGGGACAGGGCTATGGCTACACCTTC.

Only a few counts were recorded for this clone. Other DNA sequences from this sample encode an identical CDR3 as well. This rearrangement joins TRBV29-1 to TRBJ1-1; D may be TRBD1 (5 bases). The germline gives CDR1 SQVTM, CDR2 ANQGSEA. The V end was cut by 4 bases, the J end by 2 bases, with 11 bases between. The CDR3 totals 13 residues. The CDR3: CSVAGRLNTEAFF. CDR3 DNA sequence: TGCAGCGTTGCGGGACGGCTAAACACTGAAGCTTTCTTT.

By share, this clone ranks as medium-sized. The chain carries TRBV5-1 and TRBJ2-1, with 8 nucleotides matching TRBD2. V lost 4 bases and J lost 6; bases outside the gene matches: 9. CDR1 and CDR2 (germline): SGHRS, YFSETQ. The CDR3 length is 15 residues. CDR3 amino acids: CASSTGLAGANEQFF. DNA of the CDR3: TGCGCCAGCAGCACCGGACTAGCAGGGGCCAATGAGCAGTTCTTC.

The chain combines TRBV29-1 with TRBJ2-7; TRBD1 aligns across 9 bases. Trimming at V came to 7 bases and at J to 4 bases, leaving 8 bases not matched to a gene. The CDR3 is 13 residues long. CDR1 and CDR2 from the germline V gene are SQVTM and ANQGSEA. CDR3 sequence reads: CSADRGNGYEQYF. The DNA of the CDR3 is TGCAGCGCCGACAGGGGGAACGGGTACGAGCAGTACTTC.

The rearrangement joins TRBV5-6 to TRBJ2-7; 7 nucleotides agree with TRBD1. CDR1 SGHDT and CDR2 YYEEEE come from the germline V gene. After removal of 4 bases from V and 11 bases from J, the junction contained 6 bases not matched to a gene. The CDR3 is 11 amino acids. This chain's CDR3 is CASSRQGDEYF. Here the CDR3 DNA reads TGTGCCAGCAGCAGACAGGGAGACGAGTACTTC.

This chain joins TRBV7-2 and TRBJ2-5; D is possibly TRBD2 (6 bases). The V end lost 1 base, the J end lost 5 bases, and 20 bases lay between the germline ends. Germline-derived CDR1 and CDR2 are SGHTA and FQGNSA. The CDR3 covers 17 residues. CDR3 region: CASSLVLTGTSAETQYF. The DNA for the CDR3 is TGTGCCAGCAGCTTAGTGTTAACCGGGACTTCGGCGGAGACCCAGTACTTC. The variable domain in full, completed from reference TRBV7-2 and TRBJ2-5, reads GAGVSQSPSNKVTEKGKDVELRCDPISGHTALYWYRQSLGQGLEFLIYFQGNSAPDKSGLPSDRFSAERTGGSVSTLTIQRTQQEDSAVYLCASSLVLTGTSAETQYFGPGTRLLVL.

The chain joins TRBV29-1 to TRBJ1-2; 9 bases fit TRBD1. The V gene end was trimmed by 3 bases and the J gene end by 5 bases; junction bases not matched to a gene: 10. The CDR3 contains 15 residues. Germline CDR1 is SQVTM and CDR2 is ANQGSEA. The CDR3 spells CSVDGFGQGNYGYTF. The CDR3 DNA sequence: TGCAGCGTTGATGGGTTTGGACAGGGGAATTATGGCTACACCTTC.

The chain carries TRBV30 and TRBJ1-2; D perhaps matches TRBD1 (5 bases). This CDR3 has 13 amino acids. V was pared by 1 base and J by 4 bases, with 10 bases between. Germline values: CDR1 GTSNPN, CDR2 SVGIG (reference sequence). The CDR3 spells CAWSEQGTYGYTF. CDR3 sequence (DNA): TGTGCCTGGAGTGAGCAGGGCACCTATGGCTACACCTTC.

This clone appeared a single time. The rearrangement joins TRBV29-1 to TRBJ1-6; TRBD1 agrees at 8 bases. Germline V CDR1 and CDR2: SQVTM, ANQGSEA. Trimming cost V 6 bases and J 8 bases; bases outside gene matches: 6. This CDR3 comprises 13 residues. The CDR3 loop reads CSVLTGGDSPLHF. The CDR3 DNA reads as TGCAGCGTACTCACAGGGGGGGATTCACCCCTCCACTTT. Combining the CDR3 with reference TRBV29-1 and TRBJ1-6 gives the whole variable domain SAVISQKPSRDICQRGTSLTIQCQVDSQVTMMFWYRQQPGQSLTLIATANQGSEATYESGFVIDKFPISRPNLTFSTLTVSNMSPEDSSIYLCSVLTGGDSPLHFGNGTRLTVT.

The chain employs TRBV30 and TRBJ2-5, with unresolved D. CDR3 size: 12 residues. V lost 1 base and J lost 0, with 3 bases in between. Germline CDR1 is GTSNPN and CDR2 is SVGIG (reference sequence). CDR3 sequence: CAWSANQETQYF. The CDR3 DNA follows: TGTGCCTGGAGTGCCAACCAAGAGACCCAGTACTTC.

The chain combines TRBV7-2 with TRBJ2-3; D is uncertain. The V gene's germline CDR1 is SGHTA and CDR2 FQGNSA. The CDR3 length is 12 residues. Trimming removed 0 bases at V and 9 bases at J, with 7 bases between. In DNA form, the CDR3 reads TGTGCCAGCAGCTTAGCAGATTGGACGCAGTATTTT. Translation: CASSLADWTQYF.

V and J are TRBV9 and TRBJ1-5; no clear D gene. V was pared by 3 bases and J by 0 bases, with 7 bases between. CDR3 length: 14 amino acids. Germline loops: CDR1 SGDLS, CDR2 YYNGEE. Here the CDR3 reads CASSADSSNQPQHF. DNA for the CDR3: TGTGCCAGCAGCGCAGATAGTAGCAATCAGCCCCAGCATTTT.